These T cell receptor beta chains were read from a single sample in a study of radiotherapy plus CTLA-4 blockade in lung cancer. Sequencing was performed with immunoSEQ multiplex PCR; in TCRdb, only in-frame clones are kept and a portion is missing. The table shows about 38,000 clones, with about 73% occurring only once. Sample: peripheral blood, taken from a patient treated with radiotherapy plus ipilimumab. The source of these receptors is a human donor with non-small cell lung cancer who had stable disease on radiotherapy plus ipilimumab. The CDR3 runs from the conserved cysteine through the conserved F or W. D genes are given only for firm matches. Expanded clones get a size class; other rows say once, few or many, or leave the size out.

d_call	v_call	clone_size	j_call	cdr3_aa	cdr3_nt
.	TRBV6-6	.	TRBJ1-4	CASSGGQSRLFF	TGTGCCAGCAGTGGGGGACAATCCCGACTGTTTTTT
.	TRBV7-9	.	TRBJ2-7	CASSFGTRNEQYF	TGTGCCAGCAGCTTTGGGACAAGGAACGAGCAGTACTTC
.	TRBV2	few	TRBJ1-6	CASQEEAGSPLHF	TGTGCCAGCCAAGAGGAGGCGGGTTCACCCCTCCACTTT
.	TRBV5-4	.	TRBJ2-3	CASSPGTHPGTDTQYF	TGTGCCAGCAGCCCAGGGACTCACCCCGGGACAGATACGCAGTATTTT
.	TRBV7-2	.	TRBJ2-5	CASSLGKGLQETQYF	TGTGCCAGCAGCTTAGGAAAGGGCTTACAAGAGACCCAGTACTTC
.	TRBV27	once	TRBJ1-6	CASSLVGGSGSPLHF	TGTGCCAGCAGTTTAGTGGGCGGCTCGGGATCACCCCTCCACTTT
.	TRBV4-3	.	TRBJ1-2	CASSQLGAVYGYTF	TGCGCCAGCAGCCAATTGGGGGCTGTCTATGGCTACACCTTC
.	TRBV7-2	.	TRBJ2-1	CASSLGSGNEQFF	TGTGCCAGCAGCTTAGGATCGGGGAATGAGCAGTTCTTC
.	TRBV27	.	TRBJ1-1	CASSFRTGEAFF	TGTGCCAGCAGTTTCAGGACGGGTGAAGCTTTCTTT
TRBD1	TRBV25-1	.	TRBJ2-3	CASSFGQGWRTDTQYF	TGTGCCAGCAGCTTCGGACAGGGTTGGCGCACAGATACGCAGTATTTT
.	TRBV6-5	.	TRBJ2-5	CASSYPRGPQETQYF	TGTGCCAGCAGTTACCCCCGCGGGCCCCAAGAGACCCAGTACTTC
TRBD1	TRBV6-5	.	TRBJ1-4	CASRDRVEEKLFF	TGTGCCAGCAGGGACAGGGTAGAAGAAAAACTGTTTTTT
.	TRBV9	few	TRBJ1-2	CASTDGWGRGNYGYTF	TGTGCCAGCACAGACGGGTGGGGGCGCGGGAACTATGGCTACACCTTC
.	TRBV5-1	.	TRBJ2-7	CASSLADVGVSYEQYF	TGCGCCAGCAGCTTGGCCGACGTTGGCGTCTCCTACGAGCAGTACTTC
.	TRBV10-1	.	TRBJ1-1	CASSEWLGNTEAFF	TGCGCCAGCAGTGAATGGTTAGGGAACACTGAAGCTTTCTTT
.	TRBV19	.	TRBJ2-7	CASSLRDFLAEQYF	TGTGCCAGTAGTCTACGGGACTTCTTGGCCGAGCAGTACTTC
TRBD2	TRBV7-9	once	TRBJ2-3	CASSLVTGLATDTQYF	TGTGCCAGCAGCTTAGTGACGGGACTAGCAACTGATACGCAGTATTTT
.	TRBV6-1	.	TRBJ2-3	CASSGPTDTQYF	TGTGCCAGCAGTGGTCCGACGGATACGCAGTATTTT
.	TRBV5-5	.	TRBJ1-5	CASSHQLRAVNNQPQHF	TGTGCCAGCAGCCATCAACTCAGGGCGGTAAACAATCAGCCCCAGCATTTT
TRBD1	TRBV5-1	.	TRBJ2-5	CASSLPGQGEETQYF	TGCGCCAGCAGCCTACCGGGACAGGGCGAGGAGACCCAGTACTTC
TRBD1	TRBV5-8	.	TRBJ1-2	CASSSGQANYGYTF	TGTGCCAGCAGCTCAGGACAGGCTAACTATGGCTACACCTTC
.	TRBV11-2	few	TRBJ2-7	CASSSFFTRSYEQYF	TGTGCCAGCAGCTCCTTCTTCACGAGATCCTACGAGCAGTACTTC
.	TRBV6-5	.	TRBJ1-1	CASSYSGTNTEAFF	TGTGCCAGCAGTTACTCTGGAACGAACACTGAAGCTTTCTTT
.	TRBV10-3	.	TRBJ1-6	CAISEVRGGSPLHF	TGTGCCATCAGTGAAGTCAGGGGAGGTTCACCCCTCCACTTT
TRBD2	TRBV2	.	TRBJ2-3	CASTRLAGASKDTQYF	TGTGCCAGCACCCGACTAGCGGGGGCTTCTAAGGATACGCAGTATTTT
.	TRBV2	.	TRBJ1-2	CASSEALSSWGYTF	TGTGCCAGCAGTGAAGCGCTTTCATCTTGGGGCTACACCTTC
.	TRBV7-6	.	TRBJ1-1	CASSYATGSTEAFF	TGTGCCAGCAGCTATGCAACAGGGTCCACTGAAGCTTTCTTT
.	TRBV7-2	.	TRBJ2-7	CASSFGRPRYEQYF	TGTGCCAGCAGCTTCGGCCGCCCGCGGTACGAGCAGTACTTC
.	TRBV5-1	.	TRBJ1-1	CASSLGGLSGNTEAFF	TGCGCCAGCAGCTTGGGTGGCTTGTCAGGGAACACTGAAGCTTTCTTT
TRBD2	TRBV4-1	.	TRBJ2-3	CASSQLPGGSTDTQYF	TGCGCCAGCAGCCAATTACCGGGGGGGAGCACAGATACGCAGTATTTT
.	TRBV7-9	.	TRBJ1-2	CASSLGGYTF	TGTGCCAGCAGCTTGGGCGGCTACACCTTC
.	TRBV6-5	.	TRBJ2-2	CASSKGPRELFF	TGTGCCAGCAGCAAGGGACCGCGAGAGCTGTTTTTT
.	TRBV7-2	.	TRBJ1-1	CASSKQGWLGKAEAFF	TGTGCCAGCAGCAAACAGGGTTGGCTCGGTAAGGCTGAAGCTTTCTTT
TRBD1	TRBV6-5	.	TRBJ1-1	CASSKTGGRTEAFF	TGTGCCAGCAGTAAGACAGGGGGTCGCACTGAAGCTTTCTTT
TRBD1	TRBV27	.	TRBJ1-3	CASSLGTGAGNTIYF	TGTGCCAGCAGTTTGGGGACAGGAGCTGGAAACACCATATATTTT
.	TRBV30	.	TRBJ1-1	CAWSYKMNTEAFF	TGTGCCTGGAGTTACAAGATGAACACTGAAGCTTTCTTT
TRBD1	TRBV2	.	TRBJ2-1	CASSEQTGIGGEQFF	TGTGCCAGCAGTGAACAGACAGGGATAGGGGGTGAGCAGTTCTTC
.	TRBV7-8	.	TRBJ2-1	CASSLFGNEQFF	TGTGCCAGCAGCTTATTTGGGAATGAGCAGTTCTTC
TRBD1	TRBV30	.	TRBJ1-4	CAWTGQGVDEKLFF	TGTGCCTGGACCGGACAGGGGGTAGATGAAAAACTGTTTTTT
TRBD1	TRBV6-5	few	TRBJ1-5	CASSPRQGYQPQHF	TGTGCCAGCAGCCCTAGACAGGGATATCAGCCCCAGCATTTT
TRBD1	TRBV27	.	TRBJ1-6	CASSFRGQGIGNSPLHF	TGTGCCAGCAGTTTTAGGGGACAGGGGATAGGAAATTCACCCCTCCACTTT
.	TRBV5-1	.	TRBJ2-2	CASSLSRSGLDTGELFF	TGCGCCAGCAGCTTGAGCAGGTCAGGTCTCGACACCGGGGAGCTGTTTTTT
TRBD1	TRBV14	.	TRBJ1-2	CASSQVGQERGYTF	TGTGCCAGCAGCCAAGTAGGACAGGAAAGAGGCTACACCTTC
.	TRBV6-1	once	TRBJ1-3	CASKRDRGNTIYF	TGTGCCAGCAAGAGGGACCGTGGAAACACCATATATTTT
TRBD1	TRBV6-5	.	TRBJ1-1	CASSLGDRRNTEAFF	TGTGCCAGCAGTTTAGGGGACAGGAGGAACACTGAAGCTTTCTTT
.	TRBV15	once	TRBJ1-3	CATSRDKLSGNTIYF	TGTGCCACCAGCAGAGATAAGCTCTCTGGAAACACCATATATTTT
.	TRBV5-6	once	TRBJ1-6	CASSLGEPDYNSPLHF	TGTGCCAGCAGCTTGGGGGAACCGGACTATAATTCACCCCTCCACTTT
.	TRBV27	.	TRBJ2-5	CASSLHPAVADQETQYF	TGTGCCAGCAGTTTACACCCCGCGGTAGCAGACCAAGAGACCCAGTACTTC
TRBD1	TRBV7-9	.	TRBJ1-2	CASSYAGQGALYGYTF	TGTGCCAGCAGCTATGCGGGACAGGGAGCCCTTTATGGCTACACCTTC